The clone carrying this T cell receptor (beta chain) was counted a few times. Its antigen is as yet unknown. Produced via immunoSEQ multiplex PCR; TCRdb's table is partial and in-frame only. The data hold 60,000 to 90,000 clones, with around 80% observed a single time. This CDR3 has 15 residues. Germline CDR1 reads GTSNPN; CDR2 reads SVGIG (reference sequence). V shed 0 bases and J 3 bases; nucleotides not matched to a gene: 5. The sample originates from a study of T cell responses to AZD1222 COVID-19 vaccine. General study results and limits: Recipients of AZD1222 seropositive at baseline numbered only 6 or 7. Researchers took repertoire samples only after the peak T cell response had come.

This chain connects TRBV30 to TRBJ2-7, with TRBD1 matching 10 bases. This clonotype originated in an adult who received the MenACWY meningococcal vaccine as a control. This specimen was peripheral blood, taken 28 days after the second dose of the MenACWY control vaccine. The CDR3 DNA sequence: TGTGCCTGGAGTGTTAGAGACAGGGGGCTCTACGAGCAGTACTTC. Protein: CAWSVRDRGLYEQYF.